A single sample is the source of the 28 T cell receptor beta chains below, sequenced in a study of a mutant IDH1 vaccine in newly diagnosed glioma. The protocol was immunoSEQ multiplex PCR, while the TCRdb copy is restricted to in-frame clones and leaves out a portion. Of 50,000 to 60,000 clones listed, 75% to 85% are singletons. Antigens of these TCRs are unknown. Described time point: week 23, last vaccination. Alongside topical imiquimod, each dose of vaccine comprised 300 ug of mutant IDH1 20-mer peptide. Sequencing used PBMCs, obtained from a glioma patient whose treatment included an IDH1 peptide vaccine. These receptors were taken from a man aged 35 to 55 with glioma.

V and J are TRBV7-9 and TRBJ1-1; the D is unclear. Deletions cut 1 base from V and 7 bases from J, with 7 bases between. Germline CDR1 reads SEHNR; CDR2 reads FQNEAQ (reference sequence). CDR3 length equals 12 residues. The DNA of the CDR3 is TGTGCCAGCAGCTTAGACGGGCGTGAAGCTTTCTTT. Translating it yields CASSLDGREAFF.

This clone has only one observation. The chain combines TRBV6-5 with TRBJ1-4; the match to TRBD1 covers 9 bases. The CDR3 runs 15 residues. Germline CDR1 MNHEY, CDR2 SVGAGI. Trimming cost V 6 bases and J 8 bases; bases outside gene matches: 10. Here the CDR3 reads CASRGAGTGQEKLFF. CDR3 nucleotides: TGTGCCAGCAGGGGGGCAGGGACAGGGCAGGAAAAACTGTTTTTT.

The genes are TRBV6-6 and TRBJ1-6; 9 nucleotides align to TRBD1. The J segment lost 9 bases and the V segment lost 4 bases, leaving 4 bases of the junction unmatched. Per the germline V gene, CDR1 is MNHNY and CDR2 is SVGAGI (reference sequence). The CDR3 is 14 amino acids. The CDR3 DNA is TGTGCCAGCAGTTGGGACAGGGAGTCTTCACCCCTCCACTTT. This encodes CASSWDRESSPLHF.

The CDR3 sequence: CASSDGQTTNEKLFF. The CDR3 DNA is TGTGCCAGCAGTGACGGACAGACAACTAATGAAAAACTGTTTTTT. The chain recombines TRBV6-1 with TRBJ1-4, with a weak D call TRBD1 (6 bases). V lost 3 bases and J lost 0, with 8 bases in between. The germline CDR1 and CDR2 sequences are MNHNS and SASEGT. The CDR3 contains 15 residues.

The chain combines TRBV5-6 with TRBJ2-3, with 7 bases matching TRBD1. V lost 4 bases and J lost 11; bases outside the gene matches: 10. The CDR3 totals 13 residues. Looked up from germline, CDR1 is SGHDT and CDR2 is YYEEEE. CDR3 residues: CASSTTDRVEQYF. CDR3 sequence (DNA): TGTGCCAGCAGCACAACTGACAGGGTCGAGCAGTATTTT.

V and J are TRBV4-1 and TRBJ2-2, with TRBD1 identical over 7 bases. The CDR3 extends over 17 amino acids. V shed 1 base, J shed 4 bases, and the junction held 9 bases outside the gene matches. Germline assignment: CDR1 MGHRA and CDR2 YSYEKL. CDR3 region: CASSQARGRGSTGELFF. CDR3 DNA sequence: TGCGCCAGCAGCCAAGCCCGCGGCAGGGGGAGCACCGGGGAGCTGTTTTTT.

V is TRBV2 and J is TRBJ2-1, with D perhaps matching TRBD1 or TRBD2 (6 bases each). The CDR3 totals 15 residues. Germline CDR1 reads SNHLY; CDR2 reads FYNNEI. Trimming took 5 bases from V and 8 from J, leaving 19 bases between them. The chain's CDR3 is CASSPPGVGGDEQFF. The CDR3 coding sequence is TGTGCCAGCAGTCCCCCAGGGGTCGGAGGGGATGAGCAGTTCTTC. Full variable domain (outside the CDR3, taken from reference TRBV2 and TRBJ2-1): EPEVTQTPSHQVTQMGQEVILRCVPISNHLYFYWYRQILGQKVEFLVSFYNNEISEKSEIFDDQFSVERPDGSNFTLKIRSTKLEDSAMYFCASSPPGVGGDEQFFGPGTRLTVL.

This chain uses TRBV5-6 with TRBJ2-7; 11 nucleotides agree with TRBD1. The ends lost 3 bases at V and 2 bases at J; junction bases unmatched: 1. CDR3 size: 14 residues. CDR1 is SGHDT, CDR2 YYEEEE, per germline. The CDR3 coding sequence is TGTGCCAGCAGCTGGGACAGGGGGACCTACGAGCAGTACTTC. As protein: CASSWDRGTYEQYF.

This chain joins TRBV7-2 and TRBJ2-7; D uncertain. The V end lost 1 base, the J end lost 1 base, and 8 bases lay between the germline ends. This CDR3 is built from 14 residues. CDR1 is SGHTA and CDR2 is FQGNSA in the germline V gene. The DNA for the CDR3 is TGTGCCAGCAGCTTAGGCCTCGGGTCCTACGAGCAGTACTTC. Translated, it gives CASSLGLGSYEQYF. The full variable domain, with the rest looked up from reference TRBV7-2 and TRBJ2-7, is GAGVSQSPSNKVTEKGKDVELRCDPISGHTALYWYRQSLGQGLEFLIYFQGNSAPDKSGLPSDRFSAERTGGSVSTLTIQRTQQEDSAVYLCASSLGLGSYEQYFGPGTRLTVT.

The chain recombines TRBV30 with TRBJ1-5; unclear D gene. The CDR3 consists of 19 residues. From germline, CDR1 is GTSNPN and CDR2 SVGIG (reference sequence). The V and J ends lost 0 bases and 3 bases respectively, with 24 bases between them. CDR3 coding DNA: TGTGCCTGGAGTGTTGCGGACCGAACCCTCATATTATTCAATCAGCCCCAGCATTTT. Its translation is CAWSVADRTLILFNQPQHF.

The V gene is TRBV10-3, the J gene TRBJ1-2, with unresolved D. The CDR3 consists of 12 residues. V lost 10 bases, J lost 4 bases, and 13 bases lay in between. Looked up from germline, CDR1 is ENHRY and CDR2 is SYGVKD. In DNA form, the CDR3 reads TGTGCCACTGGGGAGGGATCCTATGGCTACACCTTC. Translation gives CATGEGSYGYTF.

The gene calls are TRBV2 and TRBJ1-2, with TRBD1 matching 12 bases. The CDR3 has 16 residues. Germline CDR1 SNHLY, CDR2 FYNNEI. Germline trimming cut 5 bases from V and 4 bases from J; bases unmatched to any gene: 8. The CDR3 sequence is CASSRGTGGAGYGYTF. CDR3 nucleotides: TGTGCCAGCAGTCGCGGGACAGGGGGCGCGGGCTATGGCTACACCTTC. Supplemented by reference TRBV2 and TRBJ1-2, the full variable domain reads EPEVTQTPSHQVTQMGQEVILRCVPISNHLYFYWYRQILGQKVEFLVSFYNNEISEKSEIFDDQFSVERPDGSNFTLKIRSTKLEDSAMYFCASSRGTGGAGYGYTFGSGTRLTVV.

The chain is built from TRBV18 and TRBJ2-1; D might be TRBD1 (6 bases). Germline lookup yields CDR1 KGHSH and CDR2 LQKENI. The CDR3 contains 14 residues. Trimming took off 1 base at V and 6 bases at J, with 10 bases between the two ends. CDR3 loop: CASSPQSGANEQFF. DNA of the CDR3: TGTGCCAGCTCACCACAATCAGGGGCCAATGAGCAGTTCTTC.

Here the CDR3 DNA reads TGTGCCTGGAGTGGCACCAGGACAGTCTCTGGAAACACCATATATTTT. This encodes CAWSGTRTVSGNTIYF. The chain combines TRBV30 with TRBJ1-3; the D gene is possibly TRBD1 (6 bases). Deletions cut 1 base from V and 0 bases from J, with 13 bases between. Looked up from germline, CDR1 is GTSNPN and CDR2 is SVGIG (reference sequence). This CDR3 contains 16 residues. Complete variable domain (other parts from reference TRBV30 and TRBJ1-3): SQTIHQWPATLVQPVGSPLSLECTVEGTSNPNLYWYRQAAGRGLQLLFYSVGIGQISSEVPQNLSASRPQDRQFILSSKKLLLSDSGFYLCAWSGTRTVSGNTIYFGEGSWLTVV.

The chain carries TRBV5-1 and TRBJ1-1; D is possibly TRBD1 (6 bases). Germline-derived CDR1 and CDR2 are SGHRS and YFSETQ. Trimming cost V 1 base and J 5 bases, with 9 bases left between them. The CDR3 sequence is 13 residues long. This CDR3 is CASSLIGGTEAFF. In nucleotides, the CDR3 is TGCGCCAGCAGCTTGATAGGGGGAACTGAAGCTTTCTTT. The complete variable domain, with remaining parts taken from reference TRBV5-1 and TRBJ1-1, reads KAGVTQTPRYLIKTRGQQVTLSCSPISGHRSVSWYQQTPGQGLQFLFEYFSETQRNKGNFPGRFSGRQFSNSRSEMNVSTLELGDSALYLCASSLIGGTEAFFGQGTRLTVV.

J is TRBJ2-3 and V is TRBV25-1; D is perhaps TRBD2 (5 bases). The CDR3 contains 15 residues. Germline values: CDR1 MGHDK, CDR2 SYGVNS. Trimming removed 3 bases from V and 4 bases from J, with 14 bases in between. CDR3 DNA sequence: TGTGCCAGCAGTGACCGAGGGTCTCCGGCAGATACGCAGTATTTT. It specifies CASSDRGSPADTQYF.

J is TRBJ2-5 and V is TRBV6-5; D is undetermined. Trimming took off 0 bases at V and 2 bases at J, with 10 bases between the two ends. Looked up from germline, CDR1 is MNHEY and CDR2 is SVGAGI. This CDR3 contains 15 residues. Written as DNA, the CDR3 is TGTGCCAGCAGTTACTCGATGCGGTTACAAGAGACCCAGTACTTC. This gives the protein CASSYSMRLQETQYF.

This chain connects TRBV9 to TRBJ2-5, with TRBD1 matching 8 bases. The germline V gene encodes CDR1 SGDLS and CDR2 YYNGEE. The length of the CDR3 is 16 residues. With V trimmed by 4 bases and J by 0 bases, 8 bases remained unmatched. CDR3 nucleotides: TGTGCCAGCAGCTCGGACAGGGTCTCGTACCAAGAGACCCAGTACTTC. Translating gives CASSSDRVSYQETQYF.

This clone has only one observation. In DNA form, the CDR3 reads TGTGCCAGCAGCCAAGATATGAGGCGGACTGAAGCTTTCTTT. Translated: CASSQDMRRTEAFF. J is TRBJ1-1 and V is TRBV14; no reliable D call. Germline assignment: CDR1 SGHDN and CDR2 FVKESK. V lost 0 bases and J 5 bases, leaving 10 bases between the germline ends. The CDR3 has 14 residues. Variable domain in full (rest from reference TRBV14 and TRBJ1-1): EAGVTQFPSHSVIEKGQTVTLRCDPISGHDNLYWYRRVMGKEIKFLLHFVKESKQDESGMPNNRFLAERTGGTYSTLKVQPAELEDSGVYFCASSQDMRRTEAFFGQGTRLTVV.

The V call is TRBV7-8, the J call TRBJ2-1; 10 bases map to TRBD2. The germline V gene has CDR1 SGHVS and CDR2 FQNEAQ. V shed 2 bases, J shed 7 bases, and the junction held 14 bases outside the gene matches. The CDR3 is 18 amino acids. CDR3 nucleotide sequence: TGTGCCAGCAGCTTAAGGGCTAGCGGGGGCACAATAGTGAATGAGCAGTTCTTC. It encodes CASSLRASGGTIVNEQFF.

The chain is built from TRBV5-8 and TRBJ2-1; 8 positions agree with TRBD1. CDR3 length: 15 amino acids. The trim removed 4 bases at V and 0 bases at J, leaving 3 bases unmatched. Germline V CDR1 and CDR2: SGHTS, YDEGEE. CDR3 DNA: TGTGCCAGCAGCCGGACAGGGAGCTCCTACAATGAGCAGTTCTTC. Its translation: CASSRTGSSYNEQFF.

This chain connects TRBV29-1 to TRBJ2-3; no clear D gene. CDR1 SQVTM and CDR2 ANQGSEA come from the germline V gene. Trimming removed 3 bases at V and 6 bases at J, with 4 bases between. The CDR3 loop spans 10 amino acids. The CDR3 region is CSVDQDTQYF. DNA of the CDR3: TGCAGCGTTGATCAGGATACGCAGTATTTT.

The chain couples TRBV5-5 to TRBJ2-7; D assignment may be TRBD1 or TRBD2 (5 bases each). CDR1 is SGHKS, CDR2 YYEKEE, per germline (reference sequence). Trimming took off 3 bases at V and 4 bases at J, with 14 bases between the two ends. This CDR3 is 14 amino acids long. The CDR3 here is CASSSDTGIYEQYF. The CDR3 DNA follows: TGTGCCAGCAGCTCGGACACGGGGATATACGAGCAGTACTTC.

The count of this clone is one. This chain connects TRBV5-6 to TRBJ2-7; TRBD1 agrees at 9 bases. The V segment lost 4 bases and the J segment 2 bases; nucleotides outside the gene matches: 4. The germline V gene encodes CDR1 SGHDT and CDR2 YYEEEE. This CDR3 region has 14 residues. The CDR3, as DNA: TGTGCCAGCAGCGAAACAGGGGGCGCCTACGAGCAGTACTTC. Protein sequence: CASSETGGAYEQYF.

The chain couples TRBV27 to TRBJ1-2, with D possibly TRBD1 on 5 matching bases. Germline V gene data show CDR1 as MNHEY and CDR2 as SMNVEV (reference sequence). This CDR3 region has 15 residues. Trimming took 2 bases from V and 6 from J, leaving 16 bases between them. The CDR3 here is CASSLEGWSRNGYTF. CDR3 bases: TGTGCCAGCAGTTTAGAGGGGTGGTCCAGGAATGGCTACACCTTC.

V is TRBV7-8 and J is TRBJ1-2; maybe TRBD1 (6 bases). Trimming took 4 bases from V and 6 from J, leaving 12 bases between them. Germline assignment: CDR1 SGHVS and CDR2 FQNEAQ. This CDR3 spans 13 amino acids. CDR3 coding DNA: TGTGCCAGCAGCTATCACAGGGAAGATGGCTACACCTTC. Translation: CASSYHREDGYTF.

Here the CDR3 DNA reads TGTGCCAGTACCCCCCGGGGGGAGGGCAATCAGCCCCAGCATTTT. Translating gives CASTPRGEGNQPQHF. The chain joins TRBV19 to TRBJ1-5; perhaps TRBD1 as D (5 bases). CDR1 and CDR2 (germline): LNHDA, SQIVND (reference sequence). This CDR3 has 15 amino acids. V gave up 7 bases and J gave up 2 bases, with 15 bases separating them.

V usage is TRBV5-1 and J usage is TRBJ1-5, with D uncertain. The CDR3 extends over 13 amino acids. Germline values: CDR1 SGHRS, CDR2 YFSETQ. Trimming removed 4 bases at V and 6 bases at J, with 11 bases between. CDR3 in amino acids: CASSRGDGQPQHF. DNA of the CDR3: TGCGCCAGCAGCCGGGGAGATGGTCAGCCCCAGCATTTT.